Sequencing of this T cell receptor beta chain was carried out in a study of control samples from healthy donors and cancer patients. Only in-frame clones appear in the TCRdb table, and some are missing; sequencing was by immunoSEQ multiplex PCR. The data show roughly 100,000 clones, about 90% seen once. This CDR3 has 16 residues. V dropped 0 bases and J dropped 2; count of bases not matched to a gene: 7. Germline V lookup: CDR1 SGHRS, CDR2 YFSETQ. The clonotype was recovered from a man aged 25 to 45 in good health. The genes are TRBV5-1 and TRBJ2-7; 8 nucleotides agree with TRBD2. The sequencing input was blood. For the CDR3, the DNA is TGCGCCAGCAGCTTGGAACTAGCGGTACCGACCTACGAGCAGTACTTC. It specifies CASSLELAVPTYEQYF.